The rows below give T cell receptor beta chains drawn from one sample of a study of blood T cell repertoires in COVID-19. Some clones are missing from TCRdb's copy, which holds only in-frame ones; the method was immunoSEQ multiplex PCR. The sample lists under 200,000 clones, around 80% occurring once. The sample taken for sequencing was PBMCs or T cells enriched from blood (not recorded which). All receptors derive from a woman in her fifties or sixties in a cohort exposed to, infected with or recovered from COVID-19 (not recorded which). CDR3s include the opening cysteine and the closing phenylalanine or tryptophan. The order of the fields is D gene, clone size, J gene, V gene, CDR3 DNA, CDR3 protein. D genes are given only for firm matches. Expanded clones get a size class; other rows say once, few or many, or leave the size out.

TRBD2	-	TRBJ2-1	TRBV27	TGTGCCACCAAGAGGGGGACTAGCTCCTACAATGAGCAGTTCTTC	CATKRGTSSYNEQFF
TRBD1	-	TRBJ2-3	TRBV3-1/TRBV3-2	TGTGCCAGCAGCCAGAACACAGGGGTCTTCACAGATACGCAGTATTTT	CASSQNTGVFTDTQYF
TRBD1	-	TRBJ2-3	TRBV15	TGTGCCACCAGGTCTCCGGGACAGAACACAGATACGCAGTATTTT	CATRSPGQNTDTQYF
TRBD1	-	TRBJ1-2	TRBV7-9	TGTGCCAGCAGCGTCGGACAGGACTATGGCTACACCTTC	CASSVGQDYGYTF
TRBD1	-	TRBJ1-5	TRBV5-1	TGCGCCAGCAGATTGACAGGGGATAGCAATCAGCCCCAGCATTTT	CASRLTGDSNQPQHF
-	once	TRBJ2-7	TRBV28	TGTGCCAGCACCGCGGCCGACTACGAGCAGTACTTC	CASTAADYEQYF
TRBD2	-	TRBJ2-7	TRBV28	TGTGCCAGCACTCAAAGCGGGAGGAGCTCCTACGAGCAGTACTTC	CASTQSGRSSYEQYF
TRBD1	-	TRBJ1-1	TRBV10-1	TGCGCCAGCAGTGAAACGACAGGGGCTAACACTGAAGCTTTCTTT	CASSETTGANTEAFF
TRBD1	-	TRBJ2-3	TRBV5-1	TGCGCCAGCAGCTTCGGGGACAGGGTATACGCAGATACGCAGTATTTT	CASSFGDRVYADTQYF
TRBD2	-	TRBJ2-1	TRBV5-1	TGCGCCAGCAGCTTGGGGGCTAGCGGGGGATACAATGAGCAGTTCTTC	CASSLGASGGYNEQFF
TRBD1	-	TRBJ1-2	TRBV7-2	TGTGCCAGCAGTTTAACCTGGCGACAGGGAGTTGGCTACACCTTC	CASSLTWRQGVGYTF
-	-	TRBJ1-4	TRBV6-5	TGTGCCAGCAGTATCGGGGGGGCGAGGGAAAAACTGTTTTTT	CASSIGGAREKLFF
TRBD1	-	TRBJ1-6	TRBV11-2	TGTGCCAGCAGCTCCGCCCCAGGGGGTTCACCCCTCCACTTT	CASSSAPGGSPLHF
-	-	TRBJ2-2	TRBV6-1	TGTGCCAGCAGTGACCGCGGGACTCCGCCCGGGGAGCTGTTTTTT	CASSDRGTPPGELFF
-	-	TRBJ2-1	TRBV9	TGTGCCAGCAGCGTAGGGGGAGCGATCGGGAATGAGCAGTTCTTC	CASSVGGAIGNEQFF
TRBD1	few	TRBJ2-6	TRBV7-9	TGTGCCAGCAGCTTCCCACAGGGGGCAACTGGGGCCAACGTCCTGACTTTC	CASSFPQGATGANVLTF
-	-	TRBJ1-3	TRBV11-2	TGTGCCAGCAGCTTAGACAGTCACTCTGGAAACACCATATATTTT	CASSLDSHSGNTIYF
TRBD1	-	TRBJ1-5	TRBV28	TGTGCCAGCAGTTCCCCGGGACAGGGGAACAATCAGCCCCAGCATTTT	CASSSPGQGNNQPQHF
-	-	TRBJ2-2	TRBV3-1/TRBV3-2	TGTGCCAGTATCGGTGGGCACACCGGGGAGCTGTTTTTT	CASIGGHTGELFF
TRBD1	-	TRBJ2-5	TRBV28	TGTGCCAGCAGTTTAACTACAGGGGGCGGGCGAAAGACCCAGTACTTC	CASSLTTGGGRKTQYF